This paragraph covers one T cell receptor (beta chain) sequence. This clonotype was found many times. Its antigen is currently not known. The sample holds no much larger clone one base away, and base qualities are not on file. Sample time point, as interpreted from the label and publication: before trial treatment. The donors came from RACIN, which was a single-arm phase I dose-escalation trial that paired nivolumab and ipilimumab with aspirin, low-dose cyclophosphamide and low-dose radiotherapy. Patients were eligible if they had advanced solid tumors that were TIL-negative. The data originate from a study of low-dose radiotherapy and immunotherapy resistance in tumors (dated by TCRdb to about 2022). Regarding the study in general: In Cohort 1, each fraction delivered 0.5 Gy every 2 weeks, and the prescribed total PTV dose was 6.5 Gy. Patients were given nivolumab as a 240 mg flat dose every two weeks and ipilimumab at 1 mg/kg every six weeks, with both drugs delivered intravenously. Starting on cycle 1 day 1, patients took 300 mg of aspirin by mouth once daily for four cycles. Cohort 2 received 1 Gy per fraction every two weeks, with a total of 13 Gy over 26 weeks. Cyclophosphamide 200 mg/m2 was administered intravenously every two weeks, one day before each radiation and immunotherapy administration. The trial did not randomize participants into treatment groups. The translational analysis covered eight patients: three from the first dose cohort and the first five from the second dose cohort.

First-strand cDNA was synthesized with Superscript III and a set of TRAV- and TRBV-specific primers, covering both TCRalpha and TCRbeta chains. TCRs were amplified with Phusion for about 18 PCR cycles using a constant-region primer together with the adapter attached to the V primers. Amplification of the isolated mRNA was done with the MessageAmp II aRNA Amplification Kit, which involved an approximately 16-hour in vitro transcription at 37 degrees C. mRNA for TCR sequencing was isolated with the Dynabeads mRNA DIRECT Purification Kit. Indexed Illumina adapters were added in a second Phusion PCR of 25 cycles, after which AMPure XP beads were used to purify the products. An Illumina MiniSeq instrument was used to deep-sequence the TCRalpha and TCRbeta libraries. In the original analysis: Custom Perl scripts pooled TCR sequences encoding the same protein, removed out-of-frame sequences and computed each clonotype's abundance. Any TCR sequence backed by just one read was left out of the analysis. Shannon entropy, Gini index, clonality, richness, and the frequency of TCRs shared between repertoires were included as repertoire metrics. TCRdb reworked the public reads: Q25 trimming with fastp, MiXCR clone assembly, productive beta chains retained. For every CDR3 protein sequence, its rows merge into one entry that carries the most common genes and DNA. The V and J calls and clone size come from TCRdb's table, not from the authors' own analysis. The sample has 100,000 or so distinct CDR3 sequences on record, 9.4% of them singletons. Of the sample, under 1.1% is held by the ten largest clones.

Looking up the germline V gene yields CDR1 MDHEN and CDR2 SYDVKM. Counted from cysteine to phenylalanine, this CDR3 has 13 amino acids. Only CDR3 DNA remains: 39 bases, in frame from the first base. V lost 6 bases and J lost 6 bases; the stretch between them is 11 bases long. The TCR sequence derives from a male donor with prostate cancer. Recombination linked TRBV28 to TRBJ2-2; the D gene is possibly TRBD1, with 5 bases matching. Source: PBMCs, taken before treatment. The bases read TGTGCCAGCAGCCAGACAGAGTCCGGGGAGCTGTTTTTT. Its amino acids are CASSQTESGELFF.